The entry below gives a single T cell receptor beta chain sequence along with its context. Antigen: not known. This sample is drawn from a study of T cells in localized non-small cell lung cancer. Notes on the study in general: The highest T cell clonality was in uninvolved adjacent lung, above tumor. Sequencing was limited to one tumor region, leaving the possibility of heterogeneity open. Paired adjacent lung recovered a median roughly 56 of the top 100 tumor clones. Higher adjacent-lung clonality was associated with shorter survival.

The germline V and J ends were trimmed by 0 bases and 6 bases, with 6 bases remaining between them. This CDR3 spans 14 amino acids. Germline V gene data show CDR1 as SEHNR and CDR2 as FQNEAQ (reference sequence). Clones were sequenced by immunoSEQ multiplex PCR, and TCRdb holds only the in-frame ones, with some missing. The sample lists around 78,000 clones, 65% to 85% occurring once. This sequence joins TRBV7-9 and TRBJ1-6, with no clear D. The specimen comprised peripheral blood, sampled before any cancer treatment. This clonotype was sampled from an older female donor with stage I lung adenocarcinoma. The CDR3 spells CASSLAWVNSPLHF. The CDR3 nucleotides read TGTGCCAGCAGCTTAGCCTGGGTTAATTCACCCCTCCACTTT.